The present T cell receptor beta chain was sequenced within a study of cytomegalovirus exposure and HLA in healthy donors. CDR3 size: 14 residues. Germline values: CDR1 SEHNR, CDR2 FQNEAQ (reference sequence). Comment on this clone: Antigen: not known. The junction differs from germline at one of its ends, possibly a read error.

Findings of the study overall: Reports indicate that TCR beta sequences accurately predicted the HLA-A and HLA-B alleles of most subjects. For most TCR beta V segments, an earlier analysis put the productive rate at about 90% or about 30% of the time. Cytomegalovirus status was reportedly diagnosed by the classifier with high specificity and sensitivity. TRBV6-2, TRBV6-3 and some other V segments were unresolvable in 87-base-pair reads.

Amplification used 60 Vbeta primers and 13 Jbeta primers. The data were produced by immunoSEQ multiplex PCR, yet TCRdb's version contains in-frame clones alone and is incomplete. The top ten hold around 3% of the sample, which has 100,000 to 150,000 clones, 80% seen once. The chain combines TRBV7-9 with TRBJ2-7, with 10 bases lining up with TRBD2. This sequence was found in a male donor in good health and CMV-seronegative. Sequenced sample: PBMCs. The DNA for the CDR3 is TGTTCCAGCAGCTCTACTAGCGGGACCTACGAGCAGTACTTC. Protein: CSSSSTSGTYEQYF.